Shown below are 20 T cell receptor beta chains from a single sample sequenced in a study of T cell changes during pregnancy in multiple sclerosis. The assay was immunoSEQ multiplex PCR, and TCRdb's table has in-frame clones only and misses some. The sample has fewer than 35,000 clones; 90% are singletons. Source: CD8+ T cells from peripheral blood mononuclear cells, taken in the second trimester of pregnancy. The source of these receptors is a female donor with multiple sclerosis, enrolled in a pregnancy study.

The rearrangement links TRBV28 to TRBJ1-2, with a weak D call TRBD1 (5 bases). This CDR3 is built from 15 residues. Germline CDR1 is MDHEN and CDR2 is SYDVKM. Between the trimmed V and J ends, which lost 6 bases and 2 bases, there was a span of 16 bases. The CDR3 region is CASSHPTDLNYGYTF. CDR3 nucleotide sequence: TGTGCCAGCAGCCATCCGACAGACCTCAACTATGGCTACACCTTC.

The V gene is TRBV19, the J gene TRBJ2-7; D possibly corresponds to TRBD1 (6 bases). Trimming pared 6 bases from V and 1 base from J, leaving 13 bases between. CDR1 is LNHDA, CDR2 SQIVND, per germline (reference sequence). The CDR3 is made up of 14 amino acids. The CDR3 sequence is CASRDRHHSYEQYF. DNA for the CDR3: TGTGCCAGTAGGGACAGACACCATTCCTACGAGCAGTACTTC.

The genes are TRBV27 and TRBJ2-1; the match to TRBD2 covers 8 bases. The CDR3 totals 16 residues. Trimming cost V 6 bases and J 3 bases; bases outside gene matches: 10. CDR1 is MNHEY, CDR2 SMNVEV, per germline (reference sequence). As DNA, the CDR3 is TGTGCCAGCAGCCAAAAGAGGCGGGAGGTCTACAATGAGCAGTTCTTC. Residues: CASSQKRREVYNEQFF.

CDR3 amino acids: CASSLLGEARYEQYF. In DNA, the CDR3 is TGTGCCAGCAGTTTATTGGGGGAGGCCAGGTACGAGCAGTACTTC. The J gene is TRBJ2-7, the V gene TRBV28; maybe TRBD2 (6 bases). The CDR3 consists of 15 residues. Trimming pared 1 base from V and 4 bases from J, leaving 14 bases between. Germline-derived CDR1 and CDR2 are MDHEN and SYDVKM.

This chain joins TRBV4-1 and TRBJ2-3; TRBD2 agrees at 9 bases. Germline V gene lookup returns CDR1 MGHRA and CDR2 YSYEKL. The ends lost 6 bases at V and 0 bases at J; junction bases unmatched: 1. This CDR3 is built from 14 residues. CDR3 amino acids: CASRREGSTDTQYF. Here the CDR3 DNA reads TGCGCCAGCAGGCGGGAGGGAAGCACAGATACGCAGTATTTT.

This chain connects TRBV5-1 to TRBJ1-1; 9 bases fit TRBD1. CDR1 is SGHRS and CDR2 is YFSETQ in the germline V gene. The CDR3 runs 16 residues. V dropped 4 bases and J dropped 3; count of bases not matched to a gene: 10. The CDR3 DNA follows: TGCGCCAGCAGCCCGGGTACAGGGGGCCGTTACACTGAAGCTTTCTTT. Residues: CASSPGTGGRYTEAFF.

This clone has just a few counts. The chain is built from TRBV7-9 and TRBJ1-1, with a weak D call TRBD1 (5 bases). V lost 4 bases and J lost 6, with 18 bases in between. Germline V gene data show CDR1 as SEHNR and CDR2 as FQNEAQ (reference sequence). The length of the CDR3 is 15 residues. CDR3 in amino acids: CASSSRAKGHPEAFF. The CDR3 bases are TGTGCCAGCAGCTCCCGCGCTAAGGGGCACCCTGAAGCTTTCTTT.

The V and J genes are TRBV7-9 and TRBJ2-1; 13 nucleotides line up with TRBD2. This CDR3 has 15 residues. Germline trimming cut 5 bases from V and 8 bases from J; bases unmatched to any gene: 6. The germline CDR1 and CDR2 sequences are SEHNR and FQNEAQ (reference sequence). CDR3 in DNA: TGTGCCAGCAGCCCCGGACTAGCGGGAGTAGATGAGCAGTTCTTC. Residues: CASSPGLAGVDEQFF.

The gene calls are TRBV11-2 and TRBJ1-3, with D possibly TRBD1 on 5 matching bases. CDR1 and CDR2 (germline): SGHAT, FQNNGV. The CDR3 runs 14 residues. V was pared by 0 bases and J by 5 bases, with 8 bases between. The CDR3 loop reads CASSLDRVRNTIYF. The CDR3 DNA reads TGTGCCAGCAGCTTAGACAGGGTTCGAAACACCATATATTTT.

The chain combines TRBV27 with TRBJ1-4, with 7 bases lining up with TRBD1. CDR1 and CDR2 from the germline V gene are MNHEY and SMNVEV (reference sequence). The trim removed 6 bases at V and 3 bases at J, leaving 4 bases unmatched. This CDR3 spans 14 amino acids. The CDR3 region is CASSSGTANEKLFF. CDR3 nucleotides: TGTGCCAGCAGCTCCGGGACAGCTAATGAAAAACTGTTTTTT.

The chain couples TRBV4-1 to TRBJ2-1, with 9 bases aligning to TRBD2. J gave up 8 bases and V 0 bases, and 8 bases lay outside the gene matches. This CDR3 spans 16 amino acids. The germline V gene encodes CDR1 MGHRA and CDR2 YSYEKL. The CDR3 DNA reads TGCGCCAGCAGCCAAGAGGGCGGGAGGGTCCTAGATGAGCAGTTCTTC. Translating gives CASSQEGGRVLDEQFF.

The V and J genes are TRBV4-1 and TRBJ2-7; 7 bases align to TRBD2. Trimming removed 2 bases from V and 0 bases from J; junction bases left unmatched: 7. Germline CDR1 and CDR2: MGHRA and YSYEKL. This CDR3 region has 16 residues. CDR3 sequence: CASSQNKAGSSYEQYF. DNA of the CDR3: TGCGCCAGCAGCCAAAATAAAGCGGGGAGCTCCTACGAGCAGTACTTC.

The rearrangement uses TRBV7-4 and TRBJ1-2; a weak D match, TRBD1 (6 bases). V lost 4 bases and J 6 bases, leaving 6 bases between the germline ends. This CDR3 has 11 residues. Per the germline V gene, CDR1 is SGHVT and CDR2 is SQSDAQ. CDR3 region: CASSSGDGYTF. The DNA of the CDR3 is TGTGCCAGCAGCTCAGGGGATGGCTACACCTTC. Variable domain in full (rest from reference TRBV7-4 and TRBJ1-2): GAGVSQSPRYKVAKRGRDVALRCDSISGHVTLYWYRQTLGQGSEVLTYSQSDAQRDKSGRPSGRFSAERPERSVSTLKIQRTEQGDSAVYLCASSSGDGYTFGSGTRLTVV.

V is TRBV7-2 and J is TRBJ2-1, with 9 bases aligning to TRBD2. CDR1 is SGHTA and CDR2 is FQGNSA in the germline V gene. V gave up 0 bases and J gave up 3 bases; unmatched junction bases: 0. The CDR3 length is 15 residues. The CDR3 region is CASSLATSGYNEQFF. CDR3 nucleotides: TGTGCCAGCAGCTTAGCGACTAGCGGCTACAATGAGCAGTTCTTC.

This CDR3 reads CASSLLASGANVLTF. The CDR3 DNA sequence: TGTGCCAGCAGTTTATTGGCCTCTGGGGCCAACGTCCTGACTTTC. The chain has TRBV28 and TRBJ2-6; D call uncertain. The CDR3 is 15 amino acids. Trimming took off 1 base at V and 0 bases at J, with 4 bases between the two ends. The germline CDR1 and CDR2 sequences are MDHEN and SYDVKM.

This chain uses TRBV11-2 with TRBJ2-7; 9 nucleotides line up with TRBD2. The CDR3 loop spans 15 amino acids. The germline V gene encodes CDR1 SGHAT and CDR2 FQNNGV. V lost 1 base, J lost 4 bases, and 5 bases stayed unmatched. CDR3: CASSLVSGGPYEQYF. The CDR3 bases are TGTGCCAGCAGCTTAGTTAGCGGGGGCCCATACGAGCAGTACTTC.

The chain carries TRBV19 and TRBJ1-5; 8 positions agree with TRBD1. V lost 7 bases to trimming and J lost 6 bases; unmatched junction nucleotides: 8. The CDR3 extends over 14 amino acids. Per germline, CDR1 LNHDA and CDR2 SQIVND (reference sequence). CDR3 bases: TGTGCCAGTACGGACAGGGAGGTGGGTCAGCCCCAGCATTTT. Its translation is CASTDREVGQPQHF.

The chain carries TRBV13 and TRBJ1-1, with a weak D call TRBD1 (5 bases). V was shortened by 0 bases and J by 0 bases, with 20 bases between the two germline ends. This CDR3 is 19 amino acids long. Germline V gives CDR1 PRHDT, CDR2 FYEKMQ (reference sequence). CDR3 coding DNA: TGTGCCAGCAGCTTAGGCCTAAAATTAGCGGGACTGGTGAACACTGAAGCTTTCTTT. This gives the protein CASSLGLKLAGLVNTEAFF. Full variable domain (rest looked up from reference TRBV13 and TRBJ1-1): AAGVIQSPRHLIKEKRETATLKCYPIPRHDTVYWYQQGPGQDPQFLISFYEKMQSDKGSIPDRFSAQQFSDYHSELNMSSLELGDSALYFCASSLGLKLAGLVNTEAFFGQGTRLTVV.

The chain couples TRBV5-6 to TRBJ2-3; D is ambiguous. This CDR3 is built from 14 residues. Germline lookup yields CDR1 SGHDT and CDR2 YYEEEE. Trimming stripped 0 bases from V and 0 bases from J, with 5 bases between. The CDR3 sequence: CASSLVQSTDTQYF. The CDR3 nucleotides read TGTGCCAGCAGCTTGGTACAGAGCACAGATACGCAGTATTTT. Filled out from reference TRBV5-6 and TRBJ2-3, the complete variable domain reads DAGVTQSPTHLIKTRGQQVTLRCSPKSGHDTVSWYQQALGQGPQFIFQYYEEEERQRGNFPDRFSGHQFPNYSSELNVNALLLGDSALYLCASSLVQSTDTQYFGPGTRLTVL.

The V and J genes are TRBV28 and TRBJ2-3; 7 positions agree with TRBD2. Germline V gene lookup returns CDR1 MDHEN and CDR2 SYDVKM. This CDR3 comprises 16 residues. Unmatched junction bases numbered 8, after V lost 3 bases and J lost 2 bases. The CDR3 is CASSFGASGTTDTQYF. CDR3 nucleotide sequence: TGTGCCAGCAGTTTCGGGGCTAGCGGTACCACAGATACGCAGTATTTT.